This T cell receptor (beta chain) was recovered during a study of blood T cell repertoires in COVID-19. About the study: From the United States, Italy and Spain came samples of acute and convalescent COVID-19. The cDNA or gDNA used as material had been derived from T cells, B-cell-depleted T cells, or PBMCs.

This CDR3 region has 11 residues. The V gene's germline CDR1 is DFQATT and CDR2 SNEGSKA (reference sequence). V was shortened by 3 bases and J by 1 base, with 4 bases between the two germline ends. In the authors' workflow: From reference gene primer amplification, estimates of nucleated cell counts were derived. TCRdb's copy holds only in-frame clones and misses some; the assay was immunoSEQ multiplex PCR. The DNA gave D and trimming, while V, J and clone size come from that table. The table has 240,000 or so clones, 86% seen once; the top ten hold around 12%. The source of this sequence is an older man with acute or convalescent COVID-19. The chain employs TRBV20-1 and TRBJ2-7, with D hard to call. Sequenced input: peripheral blood. CDR3 protein: CSASRSYEQYF. The DNA for the CDR3 is TGCAGTGCTAGCAGATCCTACGAGCAGTACTTC.